This entry concerns a single TCR beta chain. Some clones are missing from TCRdb's copy, which holds only in-frame ones; the method was immunoSEQ multiplex PCR. The data contain 250,000 to 300,000 clones, approximately 88% of them singletons. The data derive from a study of blood T cell repertoires in COVID-19. The J segment lost 6 bases and the V segment lost 4 bases, leaving 9 bases of the junction unmatched. There are 15 residues in the CDR3. Germline V gives CDR1 SGHTA, CDR2 FQGTGA. The J gene is TRBJ2-7, the V gene TRBV7-3, with 10 bases matching TRBD2. Sequencing was performed on peripheral blood. The sequence was collected from a man aged 50-60 years with acute or convalescent COVID-19. CDR3 amino acids: CASSSTGTSAGEQYF. CDR3 nucleotide sequence: TGTGCCAGCAGCTCAACCGGGACTAGCGCGGGCGAGCAGTACTTC. The full variable domain, rest sourced from reference TRBV7-3 and TRBJ2-7, is GAGVSQTPSNKVTEKGKYVELRCDPISGHTALYWYRQSLGQGPEFLIYFQGTGAADDSGLPNDRFFAVRPEGSVSTLKIQRTERGDSAVYLCASSSTGTSAGEQYFGPGTRLTVT.